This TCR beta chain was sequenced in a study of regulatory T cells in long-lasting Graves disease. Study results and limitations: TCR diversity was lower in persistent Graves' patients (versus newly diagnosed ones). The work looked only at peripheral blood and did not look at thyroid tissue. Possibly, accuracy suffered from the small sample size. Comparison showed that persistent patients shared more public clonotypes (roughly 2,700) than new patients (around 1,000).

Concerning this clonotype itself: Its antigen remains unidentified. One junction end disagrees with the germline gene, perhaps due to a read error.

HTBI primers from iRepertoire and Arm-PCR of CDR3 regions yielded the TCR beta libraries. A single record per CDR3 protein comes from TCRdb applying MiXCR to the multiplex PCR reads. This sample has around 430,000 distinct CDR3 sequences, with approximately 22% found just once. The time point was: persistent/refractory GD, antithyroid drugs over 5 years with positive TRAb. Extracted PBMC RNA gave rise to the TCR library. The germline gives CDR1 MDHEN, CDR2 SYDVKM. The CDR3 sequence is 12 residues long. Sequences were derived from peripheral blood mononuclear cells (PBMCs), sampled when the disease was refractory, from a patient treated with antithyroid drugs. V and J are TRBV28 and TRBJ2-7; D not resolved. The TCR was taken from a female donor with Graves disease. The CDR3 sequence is CASSLPSYEQCF. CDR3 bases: TGTGCCAGCAGTTTACCGTCCTACGAGCAGTGCTTC.